Listed below are T cell receptor beta chains from one sample, sequenced in a study of Graves' ophthalmopathy and Graves' hyperthyroidism. TCRdb redid the calling of the multiplex PCR reads with MiXCR, one entry per CDR3 protein. Counted here are a few hundred thousand distinct CDR3 sequences, about a sixth occurring once; the ten biggest clones make up approximately 1.4%. Sequenced: peripheral blood. The receptors stem from a woman younger than 30 with Graves' ophthalmopathy. CDR3s include the opening cysteine and the closing phenylalanine or tryptophan. Each record gives: clone size, J gene, V gene, D gene, CDR3 protein, CDR3 DNA. A D gene is named only where the DNA matches it firmly. The size entry is marked missing in some rows and otherwise reads once, few, many or a size class.

many	TRBJ1-2	TRBV20-1	TRBD1	CSARAGQGYYGYTF	TGCAGTGCTAGAGCGGGACAGGGATACTATGGCTACACCTTC
.	TRBJ2-2	TRBV5-6	.	CASSLIQGPGELFF	TGTGCCAGCAGCTTGATTCAAGGCCCCGGGGAGCTGTTTTTT
many	TRBJ1-1	TRBV9	TRBD1	CASSAPRGGAWEAFF	TGTGCCAGCAGCGCACCCAGGGGGGGGGCCTGGGAAGCTTTCTTT
.	TRBJ1-3	TRBV6-2/TRBV6-3	.	CASSSGATSGNTIYF	TGTGCCAGCAGTTCCGGGGCCACCTCTGGAAACACCATATATTTT
.	TRBJ1-1	TRBV30	.	CAWNAVGRTQAFF	TGTGCCTGGAATGCGGTTGGCAGAACCCAAGCTTTCTTT
few	TRBJ1-1	TRBV4-1	.	CASSQDKPGVSDRKKNTEAFF	TGCGCCAGCAGCCAAGACAAACCGGGGGTGTCTGACCGGAAAAAGAACACTGAAGCTTTCTTT
many	TRBJ1-6	TRBV6-2/TRBV6-3	.	CASSSESENSPLHF	TGTGCCAGCAGTTCCGAATCAGAGAATTCACCCCTCCACTTT
many	TRBJ2-5	TRBV28	TRBD2	CASSLRLAGGETQYF	TGTGCCAGCAGTTTGCGACTAGCGGGAGGAGAGACCCAGTACTTC
once	TRBJ2-2	TRBV12-3/TRBV12-4	TRBD2	CATTSGRGDTGELFF	TGTGCCACCACTAGCGGGAGAGGGGACACCGGGGAGCTGTTTTTT
many	TRBJ2-5	TRBV4-1	.	CASRPTETQYF	TGCGCCAGCAGACCCACAGAGACCCAGTACTTC
many	TRBJ2-7	TRBV6-1	TRBD2	CASSDQRGKWQYF	TGTGCCAGCAGTGACCAGCGGGGAAAGTGGCAGTACTTC
.	TRBJ1-2	TRBV29-1	.	CSVEEGANYGYTF	TGCAGCGTTGAAGAGGGGGCGAACTATGGCTACACCTTC
many	TRBJ1-1	TRBV7-8	TRBD1	CASSLTGTGGSAFF	TGTGCCAGCAGCTTAACCGGGACAGGGGGTTCGGCTTTCTTT
.	TRBJ1-1	TRBV6-1	.	CASSPSTANPYTEAFF	TGTGCCAGCAGCCCCTCTACCGCCAACCCTTACACTGAAGCTTTCTTT
many	TRBJ1-2	TRBV12-3/TRBV12-4	.	CASSLGSRSDGYTF	TGTGCCAGCAGTTTGGGTTCCCGGTCAGATGGCTACACCTTC
.	TRBJ2-7	TRBV28	.	CASSLVAGDHEQYF	TGTGCCAGCAGTTTGGTAGCAGGGGACCACGAGCAGTACTTC